The 6 T cell receptor beta chains below were found in one sample sequenced in a study of OX40 agonist ivuxolimab in advanced cancers. TCRdb's table, derived via immunoSEQ multiplex PCR, lists solely in-frame clones and lacks some. The sample yields approximately 70,000 clones, 75% to 90% seen once. The sample in question was CD4+ or CD8+ T cells sorted from blood, obtained in a trial of the OX40 agonist ivuxolimab. Receptor source: an adult with an advanced solid tumor such as melanoma, head and neck, liver or kidney cancer.

This sequence joins TRBV5-1 and TRBJ1-2, with D uncertain. From germline, CDR1 is SGHRS and CDR2 YFSETQ. The CDR3 loop spans 16 amino acids. The germline V and J ends were trimmed by 4 bases and 0 bases, with 16 bases remaining between them. The CDR3 DNA is TGCGCCAGCAGCAAGGACCCGGGGATAGCTAACTATGGCTACACCTTC. Its protein is CASSKDPGIANYGYTF.

The rearrangement joins TRBV9 to TRBJ2-1; D might be TRBD2 (6 bases). V was pared by 0 bases and J by 0 bases, with 7 bases between. This CDR3 spans 15 amino acids. The germline V gene has CDR1 SGDLS and CDR2 YYNGEE. The CDR3, as DNA: TGTGCCAGCAGCGTAGAGGGAGGCTCCTACAATGAGCAGTTCTTC. Amino acid sequence: CASSVEGGSYNEQFF.

V usage is TRBV6-6 and J usage is TRBJ2-7; TRBD2 agrees at 9 bases. The CDR3 has 14 amino acids. Germline trimming cut 7 bases from V and 5 bases from J; bases unmatched to any gene: 9. Germline V gene sequence: CDR1 MNHNY, CDR2 SVGAGI (reference sequence). CDR3 residues: CASTSPLAGNEQYF. In DNA, the CDR3 is TGTGCCAGCACCTCTCCCCTAGCGGGAAACGAGCAGTACTTC.

CDR3 DNA sequence: TGTGCCAGCAGGGTCTTGGGACTAGAATCGGATGAGCAGTTCTTC. Its translation is CASRVLGLESDEQFF. The rearrangement joins TRBV6-1 to TRBJ2-1, with TRBD2 identical over 8 bases. The V and J ends lost 6 bases and 8 bases, in that order; junction bases with no gene match: 12. CDR1 is MNHNS and CDR2 is SASEGT in the germline V gene. This CDR3 region has 15 residues.

This chain joins TRBV7-9 and TRBJ2-2; 7 bases are shared with TRBD1. Trimming at V came to 5 bases and at J to 9 bases, leaving 9 bases not matched to a gene. Germline CDR1 is SEHNR and CDR2 is FQNEAQ (reference sequence). The CDR3 extends over 14 amino acids. The CDR3 DNA sequence: TGTGCCAGCAGCCCCACAGGGGACCACCGGGAGCTGTTTTTT. Its translation is CASSPTGDHRELFF.

This clone was recorded only once. V usage is TRBV7-8 and J usage is TRBJ1-1; TRBD1 aligns across 8 bases. The trim removed 5 bases at V and 1 base at J, leaving 6 bases unmatched. There are 15 residues in the CDR3. Germline V CDR1 and CDR2: SGHVS, FQNEAQ. The CDR3 DNA reads as TGTGCCAGCAGCACACGGACAGGGACGAACACTGAAGCTTTCTTT. This translates into CASSTRTGTNTEAFF.